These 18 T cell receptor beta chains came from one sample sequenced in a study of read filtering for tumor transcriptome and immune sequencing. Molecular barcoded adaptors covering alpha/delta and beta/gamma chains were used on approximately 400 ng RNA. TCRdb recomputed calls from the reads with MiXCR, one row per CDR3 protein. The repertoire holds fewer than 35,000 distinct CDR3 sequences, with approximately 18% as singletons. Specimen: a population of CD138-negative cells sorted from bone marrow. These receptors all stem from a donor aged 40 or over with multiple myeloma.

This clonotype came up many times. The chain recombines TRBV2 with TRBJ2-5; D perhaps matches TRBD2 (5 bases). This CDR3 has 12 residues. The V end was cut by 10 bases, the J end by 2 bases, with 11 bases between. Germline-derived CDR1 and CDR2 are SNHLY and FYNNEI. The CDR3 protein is CATGNFQETQYF. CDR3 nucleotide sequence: TGTGCCACCGGGAACTTTCAAGAGACCCAGTACTTC. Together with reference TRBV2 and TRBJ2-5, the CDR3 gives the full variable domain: EPEVTQTPSHQVTQMGQEVILRCVPISNHLYFYWYRQILGQKVEFLVSFYNNEISEKSEIFDDQFSVERPDGSNFTLKIRSTKLEDSAMYFCATGNFQETQYFGPGTRLLVL.

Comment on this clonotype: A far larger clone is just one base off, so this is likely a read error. The CDR3 coding sequence is TGTGCCAGCGGTGAAGCAGCAGGACTAGCCGATGAGCAGTTCTTC. This codes for CASGEAAGLADEQFF. The rearrangement joins TRBV6-5 to TRBJ2-1, with 8 bases lining up with TRBD2. CDR3 length: 15 amino acids. J gave up 8 bases and V 8 bases, and 14 bases lay outside the gene matches. The germline V gene encodes CDR1 MNHEY and CDR2 SVGAGI.

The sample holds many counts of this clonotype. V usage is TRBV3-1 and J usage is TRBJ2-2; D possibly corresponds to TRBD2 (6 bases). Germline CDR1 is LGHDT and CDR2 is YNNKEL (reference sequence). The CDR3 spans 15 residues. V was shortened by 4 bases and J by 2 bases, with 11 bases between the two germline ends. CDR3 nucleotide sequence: TGTGCCAGCAGCCCTTCCGGGGGAAACACCGGGGAGCTGTTTTTT. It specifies CASSPSGGNTGELFF.

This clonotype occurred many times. As DNA, the CDR3 is TGTGCCAGCAGACTACTAGCGGGAGGATCAGATACGCAGTATTTT. As protein: CASRLLAGGSDTQYF. The chain employs TRBV2 and TRBJ2-3; 12 bases agree with TRBD2. CDR1 and CDR2 (germline): SNHLY, FYNNEI. With V trimmed by 6 bases and J by 4 bases, 5 bases remained unmatched. The CDR3 runs 15 residues.

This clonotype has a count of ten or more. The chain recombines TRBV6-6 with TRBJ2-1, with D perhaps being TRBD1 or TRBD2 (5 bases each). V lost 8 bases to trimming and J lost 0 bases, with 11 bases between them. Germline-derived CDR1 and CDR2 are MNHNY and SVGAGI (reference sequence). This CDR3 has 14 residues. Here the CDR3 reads CASSRENSYNEQFF. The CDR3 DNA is TGTGCCAGCTCCAGGGAGAACTCCTACAATGAGCAGTTCTTC.

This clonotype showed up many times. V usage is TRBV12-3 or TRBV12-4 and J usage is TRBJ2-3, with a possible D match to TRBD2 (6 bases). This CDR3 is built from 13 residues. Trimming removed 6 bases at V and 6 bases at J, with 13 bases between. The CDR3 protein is CASRLLEGDTQYF. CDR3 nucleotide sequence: TGTGCCAGCAGGCTTCTGGAGGGGGATACGCAGTATTTT.

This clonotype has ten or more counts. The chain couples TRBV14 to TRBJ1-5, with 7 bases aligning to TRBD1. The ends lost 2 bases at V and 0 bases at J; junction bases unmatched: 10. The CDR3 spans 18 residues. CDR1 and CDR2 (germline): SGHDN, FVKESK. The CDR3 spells CASSQLTDRSYSNQPQHF. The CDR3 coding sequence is TGTGCCAGCAGCCAACTAACGGACAGGAGCTATAGCAATCAGCCCCAGCATTTT.

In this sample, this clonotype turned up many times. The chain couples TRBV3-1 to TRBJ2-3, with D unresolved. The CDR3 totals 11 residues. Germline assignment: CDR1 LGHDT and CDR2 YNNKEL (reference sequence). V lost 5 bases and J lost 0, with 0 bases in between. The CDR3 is CASSSTDTQYF. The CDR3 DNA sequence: TGTGCCAGCAGCAGCACAGATACGCAGTATTTT.

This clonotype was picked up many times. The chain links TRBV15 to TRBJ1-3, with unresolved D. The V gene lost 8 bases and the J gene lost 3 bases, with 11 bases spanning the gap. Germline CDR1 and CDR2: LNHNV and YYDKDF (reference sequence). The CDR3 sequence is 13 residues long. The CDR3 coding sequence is TGTGCCACCGTAACACCCGATGGAAACACCATATATTTT. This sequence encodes CATVTPDGNTIYF.

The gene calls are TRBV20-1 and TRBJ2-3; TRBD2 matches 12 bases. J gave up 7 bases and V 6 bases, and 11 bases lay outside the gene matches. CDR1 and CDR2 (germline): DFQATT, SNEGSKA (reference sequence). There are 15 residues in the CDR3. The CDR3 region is CSAPPVLAGGNTQYF. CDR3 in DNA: TGCAGTGCCCCCCCAGTTCTAGCGGGAGGGAATACGCAGTATTTT.

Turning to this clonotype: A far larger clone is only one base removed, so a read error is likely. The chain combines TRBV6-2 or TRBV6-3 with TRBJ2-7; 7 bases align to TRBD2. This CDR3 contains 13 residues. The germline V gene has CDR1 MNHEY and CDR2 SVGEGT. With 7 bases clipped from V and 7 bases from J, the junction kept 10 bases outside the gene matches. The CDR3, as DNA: TGTGCCAGCACCTTGGGACTATACAATGAGCAGTACTTC. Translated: CASTLGLYNEQYF.

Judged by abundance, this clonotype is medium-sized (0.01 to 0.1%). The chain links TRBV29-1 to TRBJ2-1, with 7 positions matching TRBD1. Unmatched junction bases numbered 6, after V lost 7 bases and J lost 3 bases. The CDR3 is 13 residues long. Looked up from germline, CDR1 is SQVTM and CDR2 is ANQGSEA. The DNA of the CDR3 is TGCAGCGCTGGACAGGACCACTACAATGAGCAGTTCTTC. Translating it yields CSAGQDHYNEQFF.

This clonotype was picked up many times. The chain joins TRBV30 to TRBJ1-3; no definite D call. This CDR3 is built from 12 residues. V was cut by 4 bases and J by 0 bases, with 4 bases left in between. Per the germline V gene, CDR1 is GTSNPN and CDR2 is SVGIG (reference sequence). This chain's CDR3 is CAWIFSGNTIYF. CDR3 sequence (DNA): TGTGCCTGGATATTCTCTGGAAACACCATATATTTT. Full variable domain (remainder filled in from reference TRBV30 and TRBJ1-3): SQTIHQWPATLVQPVGSPLSLECTVEGTSNPNLYWYRQAAGRGLQLLFYSVGIGQISSEVPQNLSASRPQDRQFILSSKKLLLSDSGFYLCAWIFSGNTIYFGEGSWLTVV.

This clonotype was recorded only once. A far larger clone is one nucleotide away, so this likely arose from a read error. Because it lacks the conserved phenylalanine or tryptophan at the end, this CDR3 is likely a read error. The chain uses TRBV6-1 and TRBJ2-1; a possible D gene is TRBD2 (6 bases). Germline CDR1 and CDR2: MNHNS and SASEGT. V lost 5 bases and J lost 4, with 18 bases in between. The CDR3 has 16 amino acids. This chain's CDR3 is CASSRTGTLAYNEQFS. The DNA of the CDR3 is TGTGCCAGCAGTAGGACCGGGACTTTAGCGTACAATGAGCAGTTCTCC.

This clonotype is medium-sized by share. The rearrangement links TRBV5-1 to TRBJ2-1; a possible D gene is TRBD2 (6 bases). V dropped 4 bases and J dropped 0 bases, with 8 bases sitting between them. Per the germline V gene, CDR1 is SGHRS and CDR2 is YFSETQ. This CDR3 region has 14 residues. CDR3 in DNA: TGCGCCAGCAGCGAGGGAGGCTCCTACAATGAGCAGTTCTTC. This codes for CASSEGGSYNEQFF.

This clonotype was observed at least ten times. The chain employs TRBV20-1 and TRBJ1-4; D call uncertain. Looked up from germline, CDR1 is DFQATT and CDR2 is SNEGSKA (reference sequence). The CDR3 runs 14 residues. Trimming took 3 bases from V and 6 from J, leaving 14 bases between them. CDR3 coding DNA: TGCAGTGCTAGCTCTAATGCCGGAGATGAAAAACTGTTTTTT. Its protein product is CSASSNAGDEKLFF.

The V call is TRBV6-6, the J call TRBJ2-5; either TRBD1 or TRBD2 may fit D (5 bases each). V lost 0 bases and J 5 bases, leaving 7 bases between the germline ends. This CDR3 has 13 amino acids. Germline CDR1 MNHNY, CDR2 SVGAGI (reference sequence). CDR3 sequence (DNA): TGTGCCAGCAGTTACTCGAGGGACGAGACCCAGTACTTC. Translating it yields CASSYSRDETQYF.

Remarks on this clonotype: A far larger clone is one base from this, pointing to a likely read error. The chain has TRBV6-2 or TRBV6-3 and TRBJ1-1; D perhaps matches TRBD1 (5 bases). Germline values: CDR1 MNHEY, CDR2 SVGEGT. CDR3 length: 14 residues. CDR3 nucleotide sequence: TGTGCCAGCAGTTACTCAGCGGGGGGGACTGTAGCTTTCTTT. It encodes CASSYSAGGTVAFF.